This T cell receptor (beta chain) was recorded in a study of cytomegalovirus exposure and HLA in healthy donors (dated by TCRdb to 2016 to 2017). Describing the broader study: In an earlier analysis of under 750 of the donors, under 300 Gb of sequence data and 100 million or so unique TCR beta sequences from 150 million to 200 million T cells were reported. In an earlier analysis of about 590 of the donors, high-throughput TCR beta sequencing was used to judge whether each TCR beta V gene segment behaved as functional or pseudogenic. The aim of the study was to test whether cataloging public T cell receptors could identify signatures of past pathogen exposure. HLA typing included class I and class II loci at four-digit resolution. In addition to the first cohort of roughly 670 subjects, a separate validation cohort of approximately 130 different subjects was used. The later analysis used no new phenotypic data to find candidate immune exposures, relying instead on TCR beta sequences and their occurrence across donors. Typing coverage differed by locus: A, B, C, DRB1 and DQB1 were typed in about 620-630 donors, DQA1 in around 500, DPA1 in around 580, and DPB1 in approximately 450. Every repertoire in the discovery cohort had been generated on one and the same sequencing platform. A later analysis re-examined previously published TCR beta repertoires from roughly 650 donors and added high-resolution HLA genotyping to investigate patterns of TCR occurrence. Using immunosequencing, the study profiled T cell repertoires from about 620 subjects and related those repertoires to cytomegalovirus serostatus. Because of strong linkage in the cohort, roughly five DR-DQ haplotypes were treated as single units for association and clustering. Across under 500 genotyped donors of the cohort, an average of approximately 240,000 unique TCR beta nucleotide sequences per donor were sequenced, and 15% to 20% of those sequences were non-productive. In a later genetic analysis, genome-wide SNP genotypes for about 60% of the 666 donors were used, and that subset was treated as a discovery cohort. The study combined high-throughput TCR immunosequencing, statistical association of individual TCRs with disease status, and machine learning to predict cytomegalovirus infection status. Roughly 300 gigabases of sequencing data and approximately 92 million unique TCR sequences made up an early release that covered 640 HLA-typed donors. Donor age, sex, ethnicity and CMV serostatus were compiled alongside the repertoire data. Of the 398 genotyped donors, approximately 83% fell in the genetic ancestry cluster associated with self-reported Caucasian donors. General conclusions and limits of the study: Roughly uniform sequencing depth across donors was assumed in presence/absence analyses, although this assumption may not hold. In both the original and validation cohorts, the classifier was reported to diagnose cytomegalovirus status with high specificity and sensitivity. A later analysis found that HLA-associated TCR beta chains were more clonally expanded and had lower generation probabilities than equally common non-associated chains. In a later genetic analysis, a missense DCLRE1C variant was associated with V-gene and J-gene trimming of TCR beta chains, and the association was replicated in an independent cohort. Some IMGT-functional V segments, including TRBV6-2 and TRBV6-3, could not be distinguished by the 87-base-pair reads and were therefore excluded. HLA typing was unavailable for some donors at each locus, so association tests used only the typed subset. Most TCR sequences were seen in very few donors, while some public TCRs were found in many individuals. A total of fewer than 200 TCR beta chains were listed by the study as associated with cytomegalovirus. A group of highly shared sequence variants was considered likely to be a technical artifact of the sequencing pipeline. Because counts were too low, approximately 18 rarely observed V segments, including chromosome 9 orphons, were excluded from the earlier analysis of a few hundred of the donors. In vitro tests confirmed that three of the cytomegalovirus-associated TCR beta chains recognize cytomegalovirus antigens. Correlated functional status among segregating V segments might reflect linkage disequilibrium, but an unknown experimental factor could not be ruled out. In a later analysis, TCR association rates were found to vary across HLA loci, with the most associated TCRs seen for DRB1 alleles and the fewest for HLA-C alleles. In this cohort, only TCR beta chains were sequenced, and detectable features were limited by the absence of alpha or paired-chain data. When HLA alleles, especially DR and DQ, strongly co-occurred, TCR associations were difficult to assign to individual alleles. A further reported finding was that TCR beta sequences accurately predicted the HLA-A and HLA-B alleles for most subjects in the first cohort. In a later analysis, 16,951 TCR beta sequences were associated with specific HLA alleles at a false discovery rate of 0.05. Several of the top co-occurrence clusters appeared to be linked to parvovirus B19, influenza, CMV and Epstein-Barr virus, according to a later analysis. A later analysis found that most CMV-associated TCR beta chains appeared HLA-restricted, with HLA associations seemingly driven largely by CMV exposure. An earlier analysis of several hundred of the donors showed that most TCR beta V segments appeared in productive rearrangements either about 87% or about 30% of the time, which broadly matched IMGT annotations. A later genetic analysis reported fewer N-insertions in productive TCRs among donors in an Asian-associated ancestry cluster than the roughly 720-donor mean. According to the authors, the approach could potentially be generalized to other disease states and immunological phenotypes. For the cohort, immune exposure information was limited to CMV serostatus.

In total, just over 650 healthy bone marrow donors made up the cohort. At the time of sampling, every cohort member was nominally healthy, though immune exposures that went unrecorded were likely present. The donor was CMV seropositive and belonged to the group of around 300 seropositive cohort members. A peripheral blood sample was collected from each donor, and TCR beta sequencing was performed on peripheral blood mononuclear cells. The Qiagen DNeasy Blood Extraction Kit was used to extract genomic DNA from the blood cell samples. The CDR3 starts with the cysteine, ends with the phenylalanine, and has 16 residues. The sequence is cut down to CDR3 DNA, 48 bases in frame from base 1. Relative to germline, V is 5 bases shorter and J is 1 base shorter, with 17 bases between their ends. The CDR1 and CDR2 encoded by the germline V gene (reference sequence) are WNHNN and SYGVQD. Notes on this clone: Its antigen is not yet known. It has no much larger one-base neighbor in the sample; base qualities were not kept.

The receptor library was made with the immunoSEQ multiplex PCR assay. The multiplex PCR relied on a mix of 60 forward primers for TCR Vbeta segments and 13 reverse primers for TCR Jbeta segments. The CDR3 region of rearranged TCR beta genes was amplified from genomic DNA by a multiplex PCR assay. The Illumina HiSeq System was used to sequence the amplified TCR beta libraries as 87-base-pair reads. As for how the authors treated the data: A later analysis counted some 80 million unique TCR beta chains across the 650 to 800 repertoires, and 10 million to 11 million of these chains were shared by at least two donors. To remove PCR and sequencing errors, raw reads were error-corrected and collapsed into unique sequences using a nearest-neighbor algorithm that merged closely related sequences. Alignment of CDR3 sequences to IMGT reference sequences was used to assign V, D and J gene segments. For a sequence to be retained, a match of at least six nucleotides to both a V gene segment and a J gene segment was required. Rearrangements were classified as productive when the CDR3 lacked stop codons and remained in frame with V and J, and all other rearrangements were classified as non-productive. CDR3 was defined by IMGT convention, running from the second conserved V-encoded cysteine to the conserved J-encoded phenylalanine. Sequences without an unambiguous match to a single V gene segment were excluded from the earlier analysis of about 600 of the donors. In an earlier analysis of approximately 590 of the donors, a V segment was called functional when productive rearrangements were above 56.7%, and segregating when the standard deviation between donors exceeded 5%. To diagnose cytomegalovirus status from the catalog of TCR beta chain sequences, a statistical classification framework was built. In a later analysis, V and J genes were assigned by comparing TCR nucleotide sequences against IMGT/GENE-DB human TR gene sequences. Using the TCRdist pipeline, a later analysis assigned CDR3 sequences along with most-parsimonious VDJ recombination scenarios. In a later analysis, each TCR beta chain was defined by its CDR3 amino acid sequence together with its V-gene family, and reads lacking a unique V-gene family were excluded. A later analysis removed 500 to 650 highly shared, low-generation-probability nucleotide sequences to deal with suspected cross-contamination and a sequencing artifact. In a later analysis, a clonal expansion index was calculated for each public chain from normalized within-repertoire ranks of inferred template counts. A later analysis computed generation probabilities with a VDJ recombination model fitted to out-of-frame rearrangements, and checked the results against IGoR. A later analysis scored TCR-TCR, TCR-HLA and TCR-CMV co-occurrence with hypergeometric tests, applying a repertoire-size bias correction to TCR pairs. False discovery rates were estimated in a later analysis by permuting HLA or CMV assignments 20 times. In a later analysis, co-occurring TCRs were grouped using DBSCAN, with TCRdist sequence similarity added in when clustering inside HLA-allele-positive subsets. Co-occurrence clustering excluded repertoires with fewer than 30,000 or more than 120,000 public chains, plus five with anomalous nucleotide sharing. TCRdb provides this immuneACCESS table in a form limited to in-frame rearrangements. Some clones are lacking; in checked studies, under half of them reflect an unresolved V gene, and why the rest are absent is not known. Clonal size and the V and J genes are those of that table, whereas D and trimming came from the DNA. This sample is represented by about 120,000 clones; approximately 76% of them were singletons. Roughly 30% of the sample belongs to the ten largest clones.

This receptor was obtained from a man between 60 and 75 years old in good health and CMV-seropositive. The specimen sequenced was PBMCs. Rearrangement joined TRBV10-1 to TRBJ1-1, and perhaps TRBD1 as D gene, on 6 matching bases. CDR3 region: CASSKTIQQGNTEAFF. The DNA reads TGCGCCAGCAGTAAAACAATCCAACAGGGGAACACTGAAGCTTTCTTT.